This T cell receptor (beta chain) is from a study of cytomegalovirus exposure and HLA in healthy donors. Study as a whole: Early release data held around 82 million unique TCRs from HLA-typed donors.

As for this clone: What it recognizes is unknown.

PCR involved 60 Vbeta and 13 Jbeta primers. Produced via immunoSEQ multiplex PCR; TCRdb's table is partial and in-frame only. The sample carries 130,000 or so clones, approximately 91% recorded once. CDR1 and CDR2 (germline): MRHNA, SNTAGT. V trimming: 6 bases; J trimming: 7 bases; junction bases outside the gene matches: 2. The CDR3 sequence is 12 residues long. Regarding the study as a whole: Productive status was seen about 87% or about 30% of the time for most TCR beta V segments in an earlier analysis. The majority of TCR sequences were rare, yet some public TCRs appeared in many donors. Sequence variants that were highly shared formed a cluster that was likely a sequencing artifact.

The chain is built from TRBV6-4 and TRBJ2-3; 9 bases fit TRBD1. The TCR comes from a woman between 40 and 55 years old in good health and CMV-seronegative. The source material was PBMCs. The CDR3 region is CASSDRGNTQYF. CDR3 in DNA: TGTGCCAGCAGCGACAGGGGGAATACGCAGTATTTT.